One sample yielded the 19 T cell receptor beta chains listed below, sequenced in a study of T-cell memory formation after mild COVID-19. TCRdb passed the 5' RACE reads through MiXCR, listing each CDR3 protein once. Here the sample spans 50,000 or so distinct CDR3 sequences, about a quarter being singletons. Sequencing input: PBMCs or a T cell subset sorted from them (not recorded which). Receptors originate from a man aged 18 to 29 who had mild COVID-19 (a few samples of this study predate the infection). Cell type and time point are not known.

This clonotype was seen more than once but under ten times. The chain combines TRBV4-1 with TRBJ2-1; unclear D gene. CDR1 is MGHRA and CDR2 is YSYEKL in the germline V gene. Trimming shortened V by 1 base and J by 4 bases, and 8 bases separated the two germline ends. This CDR3 has 14 amino acids. The CDR3 coding sequence is TGCGCCAGCAGCCAAGGATCCGGTTACAATGAGCAGTTCTTC. Translation gives CASSQGSGYNEQFF.

This clonotype has just a few counts. This chain links TRBV11-2 with TRBJ2-3; a possible D gene is TRBD2 (6 bases). Per germline, CDR1 SGHAT and CDR2 FQNNGV. V lost 1 base and J 5 bases, leaving 16 bases between the germline ends. The CDR3 contains 16 residues. In DNA, the CDR3 is TGTGCCAGCAGCTTAGGCCCGGGACTCCACGAAGATACGCAGTATTTT. Its translation is CASSLGPGLHEDTQYF.

This clonotype was seen more than once but under ten times. The chain uses TRBV6-6 and TRBJ2-1; 10 bases align to TRBD2. V lost 0 bases to trimming and J lost 7 bases; unmatched junction nucleotides: 9. The CDR3 sequence is 17 residues long. Germline CDR1 reads MNHNY; CDR2 reads SVGAGI (reference sequence). In DNA form, the CDR3 reads TGTGCCAGCAGTTACTCGATCCTAGCGGGGGCCAATAATGAGCAGTTCTTC. Its translation: CASSYSILAGANNEQFF.

This sequence joins TRBV6-2 or TRBV6-3 and TRBJ2-6, with D unclear. V lost 10 bases and J 0 bases, leaving 1 base between the germline ends. Per the germline V gene, CDR1 is MNHEY and CDR2 is SVGEGT. This CDR3 comprises 11 residues. The CDR3, as DNA: TGTGCCACCTCTGGGGCCAACGTCCTGACTTTC. Its protein is CATSGANVLTF.

In this sample, this clonotype turned up a few times. The genes are TRBV7-2 and TRBJ2-1, with 7 bases aligning to TRBD1. The ends lost 5 bases at V and 2 bases at J; junction bases unmatched: 12. Per germline, CDR1 SGHTA and CDR2 FQGNSA. This CDR3 contains 17 residues. CDR3: CASSPQGGTVTYNEQFF. DNA of the CDR3: TGTGCCAGCAGCCCTCAGGGTGGGACAGTCACCTACAATGAGCAGTTCTTC.

This clonotype has a handful of counts. This chain links TRBV7-3 with TRBJ2-1; D is possibly TRBD1 or TRBD2 (5 bases each). This CDR3 has 14 residues. Per germline, CDR1 SGHTA and CDR2 FQGTGA. The ends were cut back, 1 base at V and 5 bases at J, with 9 bases in the middle. CDR3 residues: CASSLMLGDNEQFF. In DNA form, the CDR3 reads TGTGCCAGCAGCTTAATGCTGGGGGACAATGAGCAGTTCTTC.

This clonotype came up a few times. The V gene is TRBV29-1, the J gene TRBJ2-2; either TRBD1 or TRBD2 may supply D (5 bases each). Per germline, CDR1 SQVTM and CDR2 ANQGSEA. This CDR3 is 15 amino acids long. Trimming pared 0 bases from V and 4 bases from J, leaving 12 bases between. The CDR3 nucleotides are TGCAGCGTTGAAGATCTTGAGGGGACCACCGGGGAGCTGTTTTTT. Translation gives CSVEDLEGTTGELFF.

This clonotype has only a few counts. V and J are TRBV29-1 and TRBJ1-1; 7 positions match TRBD1. With 7 bases clipped from V and 4 bases from J, the junction kept 12 bases outside the gene matches. The CDR3 has 14 amino acids. Germline CDR1 and CDR2: SQVTM and ANQGSEA. The CDR3 reads CSAAGGQSGTEAFF. The CDR3 region has the DNA TGCAGCGCTGCCGGGGGACAGAGTGGCACTGAAGCTTTCTTT.

V gene TRBV7-9 combines with J gene TRBJ1-6; D is ambiguous. CDR3 length equals 12 residues. Trimming removed 3 bases from V and 14 bases from J, with 11 bases in between. CDR1 is SEHNR, CDR2 FQNEAQ, per germline (reference sequence). The CDR3 loop is CASSFDAGALHF. In DNA form, the CDR3 reads TGTGCCAGCAGCTTCGACGCCGGGGCCCTCCACTTT.

Of note for this clonotype: The DNA is left out, because the CDR3 cannot be placed on it with certainty; the CDR3 is given as TCRdb lists it. This sequence joins TRBV12-3 or TRBV12-4 and TRBJ2-4; no DNA check was done on the table's D call, TRBD2. The CDR3 is 13 residues long, ends included. CDR3 region: CASSFVGGGAKYF.

The chain recombines TRBV27 with TRBJ2-3; D is perhaps TRBD1 (5 bases). The CDR3 length is 14 residues. Germline V gene lookup returns CDR1 MNHEY and CDR2 SMNVEV (reference sequence). The V and J ends lost 6 bases and 1 base respectively, with 11 bases between them. The CDR3 protein is CASSQGVGTDTQYF. The CDR3 region has the DNA TGTGCCAGCAGCCAGGGTGTTGGCACAGATACGCAGTATTTT.

V gene TRBV7-2 combines with J gene TRBJ1-5; no firm D call. Looked up from germline, CDR1 is SGHTA and CDR2 is FQGNSA. The CDR3 consists of 13 residues. V was pared by 4 bases and J by 3 bases, with 7 bases between. CDR3: CASSSVVNQPQHF. The CDR3 nucleotides read TGTGCCAGCAGCTCTGTCGTCAATCAGCCCCAGCATTTT.

This clonotype was counted between two and nine times. The chain is built from TRBV7-6 and TRBJ1-2; D is ambiguous. V was clipped by 4 bases and J by 4 bases, with 10 bases between them. CDR1 and CDR2 (germline): SGHVS, FNYEAQ. This CDR3 contains 13 residues. The CDR3 DNA sequence: TGTGCCAGCAGCTCCCAGACTTTCTATGGCTACACCTTC. It codes for CASSSQTFYGYTF.

CDR3 in amino acids: CASRWGNEQFF. CDR3 coding DNA: TGTGCCAGCAGATGGGGCAATGAGCAGTTCTTC. The V gene is TRBV13, the J gene TRBJ2-1; no definite D call. The V and J ends lost 6 bases and 6 bases respectively, with 6 bases between them. The CDR3 has 11 residues. Germline-derived CDR1 and CDR2 are PRHDT and FYEKMQ (reference sequence).

This clonotype occurred a few times. V usage is TRBV7-8 and J usage is TRBJ2-3; 11 nucleotides agree with TRBD2. This CDR3 has 17 residues. Germline loops: CDR1 SGHVS, CDR2 FQNEAQ. Germline trimming cut 6 bases from V and 2 bases from J; bases unmatched to any gene: 10. As DNA, the CDR3 is TGTGCCAGCAGAAATCTAGCGGGGGGATCCCTCACAGATACGCAGTATTTT. It specifies CASRNLAGGSLTDTQYF. The full variable domain, its missing parts supplied by reference TRBV7-8 and TRBJ2-3, is GAGVSQSPRYKVAKRGQDVALRCDPISGHVSLFWYQQALGQGPEFLTYFQNEAQLDKSGLPSDRFFAERPEGSVSTLKIQRTQQEDSAVYLCASRNLAGGSLTDTQYFGPGTRLTVL.

The V and J genes are TRBV12-3 or TRBV12-4 and TRBJ1-1; D remains ambiguous. CDR3 size: 14 residues. Trimming stripped 6 bases from V and 6 bases from J, with 17 bases between. The CDR3 coding sequence is TGTGCCAGCAGCCGGGCTGCTCTGGGTGCTGAAGCTTTCTTT. Translated, it gives CASSRAALGAEAFF.

This clonotype has only a few counts. The CDR3 loop is CASSQPKLGVSYNEQFF. CDR3 bases: TGTGCCAGCAGCCAACCCAAACTAGGCGTTAGCTACAATGAGCAGTTCTTC. This chain uses TRBV7-2 with TRBJ2-1; tentative D call: TRBD2 (5 bases). The length of the CDR3 is 17 residues. The germline CDR1 and CDR2 sequences are SGHTA and FQGNSA. The V end was cut by 5 bases, the J end by 3 bases, with 20 bases between.

This clonotype appeared many times. This chain joins TRBV7-8 and TRBJ2-1, with TRBD2 matching over 12 bases. The V gene's germline CDR1 is SGHVS and CDR2 FQNEAQ. The CDR3 has 15 residues. Unmatched junction bases numbered 2, after V lost 1 base and J lost 7 bases. CDR3 coding DNA: TGTGCCAGCAGCTTAGGGACTAGCGGGGCGAATGAGCAGTTCTTC. Its translation: CASSLGTSGANEQFF.

The CDR3 DNA is TGCAGCGTTGTTCGGGACGGATACATGAACACTGAAGCTTTCTTT. It translates to CSVVRDGYMNTEAFF. The chain carries TRBV29-1 and TRBJ1-1; maybe TRBD1 (5 bases). V lost 4 bases and J 0 bases, leaving 15 bases between the germline ends. In germline, CDR1 is SQVTM, CDR2 ANQGSEA. The CDR3 is 15 residues long.